These T cell receptor beta chains were read from a single sample in a study of T cell repertoires in cytomegalovirus infection. TCRdb re-called the reads through MiXCR, storing one row per CDR3 protein. The table records 400,000 to 600,000 distinct CDR3 sequences, approximately 40% of them present only once. These receptors' targets are unknown. The input for sequencing was cultured PBMCs, taken from culture after CMV antigen stimulation. The receptor set was obtained from a human donor in good health (CMV status not recorded). Some clones in this sample may be carry-over from other donors' samples. The CDR3 runs from the conserved cysteine through the conserved F or W. Each record gives: V gene, D gene, clone size, J gene, CDR3 protein, CDR3 DNA. A D gene is named only where the DNA matches it firmly. Size tells how often a clone was seen (once, few, many) or the class of an expanded clone, and some rows leave it out.

>TRBV7-6|NA|NA|TRBJ2-5
CASSLEVGTRKETQYF
TGTGCCAGCAGCTTAGAGGTCGGGACAAGGAAAGAGACCCAGTACTTC
>TRBV12-3/TRBV12-4|NA|NA|TRBJ2-7
CASSPTGLGSYEQYF
TGTGCCAGCAGTCCCACGGGATTGGGGTCCTACGAGCAGTACTTC
>TRBV12-3/TRBV12-4|NA|few|TRBJ1-1
CASSPGLLATEAFF
TGTGCCAGCAGTCCGGGACTCCTGGCGACTGAAGCTTTCTTT
>TRBV28|NA|NA|TRBJ2-7
CATKDSYYEQYF
TGTGCCACCAAGGACAGTTACTACGAGCAGTACTTC
>TRBV18|NA|NA|TRBJ1-1
CASTQQANTEAFF
TGTGCCAGCACACAACAAGCGAACACTGAAGCTTTCTTT
>TRBV6-1|TRBD1|NA|TRBJ1-3
CASSPSGWTGLGF
TGTGCCAGCAGTCCTTCGGGTTGGACAGGCCTGGGATTT
>TRBV7-2|NA|many|TRBJ2-1
CASSFKPGNEQFF
TGTGCCAGCAGCTTCAAGCCGGGCAATGAGCAGTTCTTC
>TRBV12-3/TRBV12-4|TRBD1|few|TRBJ1-4
CASSPRTGVVEKLFF
TGTGCCAGCAGTCCCCGGACAGGCGTAGTTGAAAAACTGTTTTTT
>TRBV7-9|NA|NA|TRBJ1-1
CASSPRGGWDSEAFF
TGTGCCAGCAGTCCGCGCGGGGGTTGGGATTCTGAAGCTTTCTTT
>TRBV28|NA|few|TRBJ2-5
CASSIPQGGGQETQYF
TGTGCCAGCAGCATCCCCCAGGGGGGGGGCCAAGAGACCCAGTACTTC
>TRBV7-6|NA|few|TRBJ2-5
CASSLVAPNLGETQYF
TGTGCCAGCAGCTTAGTGGCACCGAACCTCGGAGAGACCCAGTACTTC
>TRBV27|NA|once|TRBJ1-2
CASSQLPNYGYTF
TGTGCCAGCAGCCAGTTACCTAACTATGGCTACACCTTC
>TRBV6-5|TRBD2|NA|TRBJ2-2
CASSYSAGGDTGELFF
TGTGCCAGCAGTTACTCCGCGGGGGGGGACACCGGGGAGCTGTTTTTT
>TRBV7-2|NA|many|TRBJ1-4
CASSSTGTNEKLFF
TGTGCCAGCAGCTCAACAGGGACTAATGAAAAACTGTTTTTT
>TRBV6-1|TRBD2|NA|TRBJ2-5
CASTFWSSGQATQYF
TGTGCCAGCACCTTTTGGTCTAGCGGGCAGGCGACCCAGTACTTC
>TRBV7-2|NA|NA|TRBJ2-3
CASSQMDTQYF
TGTGCCAGCAGTCAGATGGATACGCAGTATTTT
>TRBV6-8|NA|once|TRBJ2-5
CASSYAGASWETQYF
TGTGCCAGCAGTTACGCCGGGGCCTCCTGGGAGACCCAGTACTTC
>TRBV4-1|NA|few|TRBJ1-2
CASSQKPNYGYTF
TGCGCCAGCAGCCAAAAGCCGAACTATGGCTACACCTTC
>TRBV7-9|NA|NA|TRBJ2-1
CASSLQRAGARRSEQFF
TGTGCCAGCAGCTTACAGAGAGCGGGCGCCCGTCGGAGTGAGCAGTTCTTC
>TRBV24-1|NA|NA|TRBJ1-1
CATSDSRGGMNTEAFF
TGTGCCACCAGTGATTCCCGGGGAGGGATGAACACTGAAGCTTTCTTT
>TRBV12-3/TRBV12-4|NA|few|TRBJ2-4
CASSGSGVPVGIQYF
TGTGCCAGCAGTGGCTCAGGGGTTCCGGTCGGGATTCAGTACTTC
>TRBV6-1|NA|NA|TRBJ1-5
CASNSRDGNQPQHF
TGTGCCAGCAATTCGAGGGATGGTAATCAGCCCCAGCATTTT
>TRBV7-6|TRBD2|NA|TRBJ2-5
CASSLPGLGLYQYF
TGTGCCAGCAGCCTGCCGGGACTAGGATTGTACCAGTACTTC
>TRBV20-1|TRBD1|NA|TRBJ2-1
CSATGTGIQWGEFF
TGCAGTGCTACCGGGACAGGCATACAATGGGGGGAGTTCTTC
>TRBV28|NA|NA|TRBJ1-1
CASRRRGTEAFF
TGTGCCAGCAGACGTCGGGGCACTGAAGCTTTCTTT
>TRBV27|NA|NA|TRBJ2-3
CASSFERASTDTQYF
TGTGCCAGCAGTTTTGAGCGGGCTAGCACAGATACGCAGTATTTT